One and the same sample provided the 28 T cell receptor beta chains below, sequenced in a study of blood T cells in healthy people across ages (dated by TCRdb to between 2014 and 2017). The library was produced with 5' RACE. The sequencing machine was an Illumina HiSeq 2500. A second PCR of roughly 7 to 11 cycles was performed with a sample-barcoded 5' primer and a J-beta primer mix. TCRdb reanalyzed the raw reads on its own, using fastp at Q25 for trimming and MiXCR for clone calling, and kept in-frame beta chains. Rows are combined by CDR3 protein, so each entry shows the most common genes and DNA. Present in this sample are over 750,000 distinct CDR3 sequences, approximately 25% of which were seen just once. The ten biggest clones cover roughly a tenth of the sample. These sequences were also reported in another study, on T cells of mothers and their children.

Sample: blood. The receptors here all came from a boy between 5 and 17 years old in good health.

This clonotype was detected only a few times. The chain joins TRBV10-3 to TRBJ1-4; possibly TRBD1 for D (5 bases). The V and J ends lost 0 bases and 10 bases respectively, with 15 bases between them. There are 15 residues in the CDR3. Germline V CDR1 and CDR2: ENHRY, SYGVKD. The CDR3 loop reads CAISESWDGESKLFF. The CDR3, as DNA: TGTGCCATCAGTGAGTCGTGGGACGGTGAATCAAAACTGTTTTTT.

This clonotype was recorded a few times. CDR3 residues: CSVARGPDPHSGANVLTF. The CDR3, as DNA: TGCAGCGTCGCGCGAGGACCCGACCCGCACTCTGGGGCCAACGTCCTGACTTTC. The rearrangement joins TRBV29-1 to TRBJ2-6; D is undetermined. Between the trimmed V and J ends, which lost 6 bases and 0 bases, there was a span of 21 bases. Germline loops: CDR1 SQVTM, CDR2 ANQGSEA. The CDR3 length is 18 residues. Complete variable domain (other parts from reference TRBV29-1 and TRBJ2-6): SAVISQKPSRDICQRGTSLTIQCQVDSQVTMMFWYRQQPGQSLTLIATANQGSEATYESGFVIDKFPISRPNLTFSTLTVSNMSPEDSSIYLCSVARGPDPHSGANVLTFGAGSRLTVL.

DNA of the CDR3: TGTGCCAGCAGCTTCGCGGAAATCTCCTACGAGCAGTACTTC. Protein product: CASSFAEISYEQYF. The chain combines TRBV7-9 with TRBJ2-7; unclear D gene. The CDR3 has 14 amino acids. Germline CDR1 reads SEHNR; CDR2 reads FQNEAQ (reference sequence). Trimming left V 3 bases short and J 0 bases short, with 9 bases between.

The chain joins TRBV20-1 to TRBJ2-5; D possibly matches TRBD1 or TRBD2 (6 bases each). The CDR3 covers 14 residues. Trimming stripped 3 bases from V and 4 bases from J, with 15 bases between. In germline, CDR1 is DFQATT, CDR2 SNEGSKA (reference sequence). The CDR3 region has the DNA TGCAGTGCTAGGAACAGGGAGGTGGGAGAGACCCAGTACTTC. Its protein product is CSARNREVGETQYF.

V usage is TRBV6-2 or TRBV6-3 and J usage is TRBJ2-5; 9 bases match TRBD2. The assigned J gene may be wrong: the sequence end matches TRBJ2-7 better. The CDR3 spans 15 residues. Germline V gives CDR1 MNHEY, CDR2 SVGEGT. CDR3 residues: CASSYLAGPTYEQYF. DNA for the CDR3: TGTGCCAGCAGTTACCTAGCGGGACCGACCTACGAGCAGTACTTC.

This clonotype was counted between two and nine times. The rearrangement links TRBV7-9 to TRBJ1-2; D is perhaps TRBD1 (6 bases). The CDR3 has 14 residues. CDR1 is SEHNR, CDR2 FQNEAQ, per germline (reference sequence). V dropped 2 bases and J dropped 4 bases, with 11 bases sitting between them. The CDR3 coding sequence is TGTGCCAGCAGCTTACTCGGACAGTTCTATGGCTACACCTTC. It is translated as CASSLLGQFYGYTF.

The genes are TRBV24-1 and TRBJ2-5; D remains ambiguous. Germline assignment: CDR1 KGHDR and CDR2 SFDVKD. CDR3 length: 15 residues. V lost 4 bases and J lost 0, with 11 bases in between. CDR3 protein: CATSDLFGDQETQYF. CDR3 nucleotide sequence: TGTGCCACCAGTGACCTCTTTGGGGACCAAGAGACCCAGTACTTC.

The genes are TRBV7-9 and TRBJ2-5; 7 positions agree with TRBD2. Germline V gene lookup returns CDR1 SEHNR and CDR2 FQNEAQ (reference sequence). The CDR3 runs to 15 residues. Unmatched junction bases numbered 7, after V lost 5 bases and J lost 1 base. As DNA, the CDR3 is TGTGCCAGCAGCGCCACTAGCGACCTCCAAGAGACCCAGTACTTC. It codes for CASSATSDLQETQYF.

This clonotype was seen once. The rearrangement uses TRBV7-3 and TRBJ2-1, with a weak D call TRBD2 (6 bases). CDR3 length: 12 amino acids. Germline V lookup: CDR1 SGHTA, CDR2 FQGTGA. V gave up 4 bases and J gave up 9 bases, with 10 bases separating them. CDR3 sequence: CASSSRAGEQFF. As DNA, the CDR3 is TGTGCCAGCAGCTCGAGAGCGGGTGAGCAGTTCTTC.

The V call is TRBV28, the J call TRBJ1-2, with D tentatively TRBD1 (6 bases). In germline, CDR1 is MDHEN, CDR2 SYDVKM. Trimming pared 8 bases from V and 2 bases from J, leaving 12 bases between. The CDR3 runs to 13 residues. The CDR3 region is CASWVQGNYGYTF. The CDR3 DNA follows: TGTGCCAGCTGGGTTCAGGGGAACTATGGCTACACCTTC.

With respect to this clonotype: The junction departs from germline at one end; a sequencing error may be responsible. The chain links TRBV10-3 to TRBJ2-3; the D gene is possibly TRBD1 (7 bases). CDR3 length: 15 amino acids. The germline gives CDR1 ENHRY, CDR2 SYGVKD. CDR3 in DNA: TGTGCCATCAGCTACGGACTCTCCAGGGGGGATACGCGGTATTTT. This sequence encodes CAISYGLSRGDTRYF.

A few counts support this clonotype. This chain uses TRBV28 with TRBJ2-1; 7 nucleotides line up with TRBD2. The germline V gene has CDR1 MDHEN and CDR2 SYDVKM. The CDR3 sequence is 13 residues long. J lost 3 bases, V lost 10 bases, and 6 bases had no gene match. This chain's CDR3 is CAIASGYYNEQFF. The CDR3 nucleotides are TGTGCCATTGCTAGCGGCTACTACAATGAGCAGTTCTTC.

This clonotype has a handful of counts. This chain connects TRBV12-3 or TRBV12-4 to TRBJ2-7, with 9 bases identical to TRBD1. The J segment lost 2 bases and the V segment lost 8 bases, leaving 7 bases of the junction unmatched. This CDR3 contains 14 residues. The CDR3 reads CASVPGQGPYEQYF. In DNA form, the CDR3 reads TGTGCCAGCGTTCCGGGACAGGGCCCCTACGAGCAGTACTTC.

This chain joins TRBV6-2 or TRBV6-3 and TRBJ2-1; 7 nucleotides agree with TRBD1. CDR3 length: 16 residues. Trimming at V came to 5 bases and at J to 4 bases, leaving 11 bases not matched to a gene. The germline CDR1 and CDR2 sequences are MNHEY and SVGEGT. The CDR3 is CASSPTGVRRYNEQFF. Here the CDR3 DNA reads TGTGCCAGCAGTCCCACAGGGGTCAGGCGATACAATGAGCAGTTCTTC.

The count of this clonotype is one. This chain joins TRBV21-1 and TRBJ2-1; the tabulated D call, TRBD1, remains unverified against the DNA. The better agreement between TRBJ2-5 and the DNA end casts doubt on the J call. TRBV21-1 is a known pseudogene. The CDR3 consists of 14 residues. The CDR3 nucleotides read TGTGCCACGGACAGACGCCGTTACCAAGAGACCCAGTACTTC. Its protein is CATDRRRYQETQYF.

The V and J genes are TRBV12-3 or TRBV12-4 and TRBJ2-1; no clear D gene. The end of the DNA is better explained by TRBJ2-7, so the J call may be wrong. The CDR3 is 13 residues long. The CDR3 sequence is CASSLSTPYEQYF. The CDR3 DNA reads TGTGCCAGCAGTTTATCGACGCCCTACGAGCAGTACTTC.

This chain uses TRBV24-1 with TRBJ2-1, with 13 bases matching TRBD2. Trimming cost V 5 bases and J 5 bases; bases outside gene matches: 2. CDR1 KGHDR and CDR2 SFDVKD come from the germline V gene. CDR3 length: 15 residues. CDR3 bases: TGTGCCACCAGTGGACTAGCGGGGGGACACAATGAGCAGTTCTTC. This translates into CATSGLAGGHNEQFF.

The chain has TRBV2 and TRBJ2-1, with a tentative D call TRBD2 (6 bases). The J call could be wrong; TRBJ2-7 is a better fit for the DNA end. Germline V gives CDR1 SNHLY, CDR2 FYNNEI. The CDR3 has 13 amino acids. CDR3 bases: TGTGCCAGCAGCGGGCTAGGGACTTACGAGCAGTACTTC. Its protein is CASSGLGTYEQYF.

The rearrangement joins TRBV7-6 to TRBJ2-7; D might be TRBD2 (6 bases). The CDR3 loop spans 15 amino acids. Germline values: CDR1 SGHVS, CDR2 FNYEAQ. V was trimmed by 1 base and J by 3 bases, leaving 13 bases between them. The CDR3 loop reads CASSLGAGRRYEQYF. For the CDR3, the DNA is TGTGCCAGCAGCTTAGGAGCAGGGAGGCGCTACGAGCAGTACTTC.

DNA of the CDR3: TGTGCCAGCAGTTACCTATTAGCGGGAGGGCCTAACAATGAGCAGTTCTTC. Translating it yields CASSYLLAGGPNNEQFF. The chain combines TRBV27 with TRBJ2-1; 11 positions match TRBD2. With V trimmed by 4 bases and J by 5 bases, 10 bases remained unmatched. CDR3 length: 17 amino acids. Per the germline V gene, CDR1 is MNHEY and CDR2 is SMNVEV (reference sequence).

In its sample, this clonotype was seen a few times. The V call is TRBV4-3, the J call TRBJ2-2, with no clear D. The germline V and J ends were trimmed by 0 bases and 6 bases, with 2 bases remaining between them. From germline, CDR1 is LGHNA and CDR2 YSLEER. There are 12 residues in the CDR3. CDR3 residues: CASSQEAGELFF. The CDR3, as DNA: TGCGCCAGCAGCCAAGAGGCCGGGGAGCTGTTTTTT.

This clonotype was seen many times. The chain uses TRBV12-3 or TRBV12-4 and TRBJ2-5; a possible D gene is TRBD1 (6 bases). Trimming removed 6 bases from V and 3 bases from J, with 11 bases in between. This CDR3 has 13 amino acids. The DNA of the CDR3 is TGTGCCAGCAGAGGACCAGGGGAAGAGACCCAGTACTTC. Translated: CASRGPGEETQYF.

The chain carries TRBV12-3 or TRBV12-4 and TRBJ1-2; D is ambiguous. CDR3 size: 14 residues. V dropped 3 bases and J dropped 8 bases, with 16 bases sitting between them. CDR3 nucleotide sequence: TGTGCCAGCAGTTTTAGTGTCAGTGCTAGGGGCTACACCTTC. It yields the protein CASSFSVSARGYTF.

This clonotype was detected only a few times. The rearrangement uses TRBV5-1 and TRBJ1-1, with D possibly matching TRBD1 (5 bases). V was clipped by 1 base and J by 4 bases, with 14 bases between them. The CDR3 consists of 15 residues. The germline V gene has CDR1 SGHRS and CDR2 YFSETQ. The CDR3 DNA reads as TGCGCCAGCAGCTTGTCAGGGAGTCGCGTCACTGAAGCTTTCTTT. The encoded protein is CASSLSGSRVTEAFF.

The V gene is TRBV29-1, the J gene TRBJ2-5; D possibly uses TRBD1 or TRBD2 (6 bases each). The CDR3 spans 14 residues. Germline-derived CDR1 and CDR2 are SQVTM and ANQGSEA. V lost 5 bases to trimming and J lost 1 base, with 14 bases between them. CDR3 sequence: CSVMRLGGQETQYF. In DNA, the CDR3 is TGCAGCGTTATGAGACTAGGGGGCCAAGAGACCCAGTACTTC.

This clonotype was seen only a few times. This chain joins TRBV20-1 and TRBJ2-5, with TRBD1 matching over 10 bases. CDR1 is DFQATT, CDR2 SNEGSKA, per germline (reference sequence). This CDR3 is 17 amino acids long. The V segment lost 0 bases and the J segment 1 base; nucleotides outside the gene matches: 8. In nucleotides, the CDR3 is TGCAGTGCTAGAGATTTATGGACAGGGGGACCCCAAGAGACCCAGTACTTC. As protein: CSARDLWTGGPQETQYF.

The chain uses TRBV19 and TRBJ2-4; 9 bases fit TRBD1. The germline V gene has CDR1 LNHDA and CDR2 SQIVND (reference sequence). With 5 bases clipped from V and 5 bases from J, the junction kept 4 bases outside the gene matches. CDR3 size: 14 residues. As DNA, the CDR3 is TGTGCCAGTAGTCCATGGACAGGGGAAAACATTCAGTACTTC. It specifies CASSPWTGENIQYF. Full variable domain (outside the CDR3, taken from reference TRBV19 and TRBJ2-4): DGGITQSPKYLFRKEGQNVTLSCEQNLNHDAMYWYRQDPGQGLRLIYYSQIVNDFQKGDIAEGYSVSREKKESFPLTVTSAQKNPTAFYLCASSPWTGENIQYFGAGTRLSVL.

The chain employs TRBV20-1 and TRBJ1-2; D uncertain. The V end was cut by 3 bases, the J end by 0 bases, with 5 bases between. Germline V gene data show CDR1 as DFQATT and CDR2 as SNEGSKA (reference sequence). The CDR3 loop spans 12 amino acids. The CDR3 coding sequence is TGCAGTGCTAGCGCGACTAACTATGGCTACACCTTC. Protein sequence: CSASATNYGYTF.